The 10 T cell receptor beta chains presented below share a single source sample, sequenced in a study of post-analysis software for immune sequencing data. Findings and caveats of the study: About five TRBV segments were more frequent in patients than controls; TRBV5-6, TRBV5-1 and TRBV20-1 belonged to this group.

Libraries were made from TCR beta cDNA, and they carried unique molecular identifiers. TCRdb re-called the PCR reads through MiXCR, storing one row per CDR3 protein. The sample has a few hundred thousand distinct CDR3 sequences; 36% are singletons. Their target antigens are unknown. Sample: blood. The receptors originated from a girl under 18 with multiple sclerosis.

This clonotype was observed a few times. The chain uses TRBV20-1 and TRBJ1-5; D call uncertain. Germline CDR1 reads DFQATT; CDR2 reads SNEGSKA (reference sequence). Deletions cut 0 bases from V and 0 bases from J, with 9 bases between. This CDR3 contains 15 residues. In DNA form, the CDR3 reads TGCAGTGCTAGAGAAAGCACCGATAGCAATCAGCCCCAGCATTTT. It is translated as CSARESTDSNQPQHF.

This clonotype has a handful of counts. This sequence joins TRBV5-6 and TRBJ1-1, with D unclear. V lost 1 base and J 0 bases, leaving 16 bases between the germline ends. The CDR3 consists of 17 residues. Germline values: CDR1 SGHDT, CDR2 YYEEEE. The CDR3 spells CASSLSRSVPMNTEAFF. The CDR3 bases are TGTGCCAGCAGCTTGTCGAGGAGCGTGCCCATGAACACTGAAGCTTTCTTT.

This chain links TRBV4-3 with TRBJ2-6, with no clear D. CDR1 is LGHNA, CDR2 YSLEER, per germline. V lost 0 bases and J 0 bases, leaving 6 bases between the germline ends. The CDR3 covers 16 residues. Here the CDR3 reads CASSQDKGSGANVLTF. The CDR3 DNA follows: TGCGCCAGCAGCCAAGATAAGGGCTCTGGGGCCAACGTCCTGACTTTC.

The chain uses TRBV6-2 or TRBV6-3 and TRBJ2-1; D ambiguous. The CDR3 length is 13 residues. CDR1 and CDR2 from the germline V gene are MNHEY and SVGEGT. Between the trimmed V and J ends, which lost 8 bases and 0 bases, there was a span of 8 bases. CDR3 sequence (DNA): TGTGCCAGCCGGAAGTACTCCTACAATGAGCAGTTCTTC. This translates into CASRKYSYNEQFF.

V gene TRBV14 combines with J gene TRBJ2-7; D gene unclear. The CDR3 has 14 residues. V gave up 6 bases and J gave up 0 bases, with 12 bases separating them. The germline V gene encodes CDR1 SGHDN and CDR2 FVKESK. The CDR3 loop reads CASRRSGSSYEQYF. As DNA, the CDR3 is TGTGCCAGCAGACGATCCGGGTCCTCCTACGAGCAGTACTTC. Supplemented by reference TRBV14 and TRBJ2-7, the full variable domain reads EAGVTQFPSHSVIEKGQTVTLRCDPISGHDNLYWYRRVMGKEIKFLLHFVKESKQDESGMPNNRFLAERTGGTYSTLKVQPAELEDSGVYFCASRRSGSSYEQYFGPGTRLTVT.

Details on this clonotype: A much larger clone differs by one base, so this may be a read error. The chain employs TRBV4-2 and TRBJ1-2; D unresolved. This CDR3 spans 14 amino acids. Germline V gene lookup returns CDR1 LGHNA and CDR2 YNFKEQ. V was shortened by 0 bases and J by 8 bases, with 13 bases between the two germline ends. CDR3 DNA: TGTGCCAGCAGCCAAGATCGGGCCCGCTGGGGCTACACCTTC. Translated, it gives CASSQDRARWGYTF.

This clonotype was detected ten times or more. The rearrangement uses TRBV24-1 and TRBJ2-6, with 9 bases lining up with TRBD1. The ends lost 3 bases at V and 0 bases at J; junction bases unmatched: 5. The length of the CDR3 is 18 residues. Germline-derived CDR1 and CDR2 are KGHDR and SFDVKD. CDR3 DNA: TGTGCCACCAGTGATGTACCGGGACAGGGCTCTGGGGCCAACGTCCTGACTTTC. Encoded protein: CATSDVPGQGSGANVLTF.

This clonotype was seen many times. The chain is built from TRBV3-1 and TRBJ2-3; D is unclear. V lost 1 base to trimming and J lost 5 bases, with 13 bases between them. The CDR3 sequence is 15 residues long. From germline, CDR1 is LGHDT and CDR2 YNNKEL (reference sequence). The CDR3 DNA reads TGTGCCAGCAGCCAAGGTGGTCTAGTGGGAGATACGCAGTATTTT. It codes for CASSQGGLVGDTQYF.

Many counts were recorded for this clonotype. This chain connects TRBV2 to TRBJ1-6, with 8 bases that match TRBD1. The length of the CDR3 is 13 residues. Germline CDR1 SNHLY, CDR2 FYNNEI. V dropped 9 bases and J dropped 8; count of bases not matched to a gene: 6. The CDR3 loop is CARGGQGDSPLHF. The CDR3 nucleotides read TGTGCCAGAGGTGGACAGGGCGATTCACCCCTCCACTTT.

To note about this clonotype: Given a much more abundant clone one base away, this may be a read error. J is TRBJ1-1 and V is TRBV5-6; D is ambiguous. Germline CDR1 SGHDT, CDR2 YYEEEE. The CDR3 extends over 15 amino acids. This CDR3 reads CANSSVPPGDTEAFF. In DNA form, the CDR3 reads TGTGCCAACAGCTCAGTCCCCCCGGGAGACACTGAAGCTTTCTTT.